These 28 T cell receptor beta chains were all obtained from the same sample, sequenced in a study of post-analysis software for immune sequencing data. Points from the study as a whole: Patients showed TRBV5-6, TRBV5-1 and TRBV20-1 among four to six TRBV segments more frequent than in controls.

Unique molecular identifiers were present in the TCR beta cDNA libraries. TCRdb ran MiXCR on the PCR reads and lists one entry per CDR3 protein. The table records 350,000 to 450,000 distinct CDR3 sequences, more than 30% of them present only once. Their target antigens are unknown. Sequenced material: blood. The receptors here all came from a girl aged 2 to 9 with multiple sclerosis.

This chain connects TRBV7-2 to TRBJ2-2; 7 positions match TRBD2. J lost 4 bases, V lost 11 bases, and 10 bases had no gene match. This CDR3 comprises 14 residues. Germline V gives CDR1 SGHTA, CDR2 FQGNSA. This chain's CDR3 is CAGSREGVTGELFF. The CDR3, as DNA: TGTGCCGGCTCCAGGGAGGGCGTCACCGGGGAGCTGTTTTTT.

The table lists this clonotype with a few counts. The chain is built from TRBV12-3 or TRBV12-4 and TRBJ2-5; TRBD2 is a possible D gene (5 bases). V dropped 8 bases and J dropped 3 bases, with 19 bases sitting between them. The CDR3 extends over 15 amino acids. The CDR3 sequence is CASRGRAQREETQYF. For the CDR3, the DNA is TGTGCCAGCCGGGGTCGGGCCCAACGTGAAGAGACCCAGTACTTC.

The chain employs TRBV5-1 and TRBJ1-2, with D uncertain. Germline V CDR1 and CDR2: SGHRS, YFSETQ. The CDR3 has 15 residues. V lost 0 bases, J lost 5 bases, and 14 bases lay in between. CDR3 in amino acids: CASSLVAGTEYGYTF. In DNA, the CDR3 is TGCGCCAGCAGCTTGGTGGCGGGCACGGAGTATGGCTACACCTTC.

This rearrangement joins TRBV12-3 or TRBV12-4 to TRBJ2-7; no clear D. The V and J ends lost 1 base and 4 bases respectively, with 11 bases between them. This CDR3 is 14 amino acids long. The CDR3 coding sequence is TGTGCCAGCAGTTTAGGCCCTACGAGTTACGAGCAGTACTTC. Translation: CASSLGPTSYEQYF.

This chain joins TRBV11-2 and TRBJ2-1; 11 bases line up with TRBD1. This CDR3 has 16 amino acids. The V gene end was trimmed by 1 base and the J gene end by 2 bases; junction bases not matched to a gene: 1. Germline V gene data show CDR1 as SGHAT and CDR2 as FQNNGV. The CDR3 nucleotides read TGTGCCAGCAGCTTAGCGGGACAGGGGGCCTACAATGAGCAGTTCTTC. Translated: CASSLAGQGAYNEQFF.

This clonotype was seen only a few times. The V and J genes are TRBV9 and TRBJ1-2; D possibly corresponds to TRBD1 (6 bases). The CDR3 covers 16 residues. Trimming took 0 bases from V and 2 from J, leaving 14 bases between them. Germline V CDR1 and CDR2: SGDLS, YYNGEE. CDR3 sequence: CASSVGSGASNYGYTF. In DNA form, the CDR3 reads TGTGCCAGCAGCGTAGGCTCAGGGGCCTCAAACTATGGCTACACCTTC.

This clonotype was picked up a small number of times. The CDR3 DNA reads TGCAGCGTTGGGGAGGCGGAACCGAATCAGCCCCAGCATTTT. Translation gives CSVGEAEPNQPQHF. V is TRBV29-1 and J is TRBJ1-5, with D uncertain. Germline V gene data show CDR1 as SQVTM and CDR2 as ANQGSEA. Deletions cut 4 bases from V and 4 bases from J, with 14 bases between. The CDR3 contains 14 residues.

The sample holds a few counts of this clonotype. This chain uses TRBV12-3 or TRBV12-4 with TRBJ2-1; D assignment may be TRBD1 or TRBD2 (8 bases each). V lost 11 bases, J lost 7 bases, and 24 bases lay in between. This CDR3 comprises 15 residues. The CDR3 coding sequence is TGTGCCGGCGCGGGAGGATGGACAGGGAAAAATGAGCAGTTCTTC. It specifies CAGAGGWTGKNEQFF.

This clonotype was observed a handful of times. CDR3 loop: CASSVGGSGETQYF. For the CDR3, the DNA is TGCGCCAGCAGTGTCGGGGGCTCGGGAGAGACCCAGTACTTC. V usage is TRBV5-1 and J usage is TRBJ2-5; possibly TRBD1 or TRBD2 for D (6 bases each). Trimming took off 5 bases at V and 4 bases at J, with 15 bases between the two ends. CDR3 size: 14 residues. The germline CDR1 and CDR2 sequences are SGHRS and YFSETQ.

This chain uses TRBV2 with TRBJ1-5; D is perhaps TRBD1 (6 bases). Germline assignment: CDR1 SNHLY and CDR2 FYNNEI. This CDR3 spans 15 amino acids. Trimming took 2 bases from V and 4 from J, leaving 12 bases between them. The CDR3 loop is CASSEQQGGNQPQHF. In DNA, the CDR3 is TGTGCCAGCAGTGAACAACAGGGTGGGAATCAGCCCCAGCATTTT.

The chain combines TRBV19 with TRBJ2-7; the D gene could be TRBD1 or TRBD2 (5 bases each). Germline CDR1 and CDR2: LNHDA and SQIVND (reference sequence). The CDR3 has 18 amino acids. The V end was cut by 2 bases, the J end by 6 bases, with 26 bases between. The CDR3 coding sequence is TGTGCCAGTAGTATACAAACAGGTGCCCCGGGTCAAGAGGGCGAGCAGTACTTC. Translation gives CASSIQTGAPGQEGEQYF.

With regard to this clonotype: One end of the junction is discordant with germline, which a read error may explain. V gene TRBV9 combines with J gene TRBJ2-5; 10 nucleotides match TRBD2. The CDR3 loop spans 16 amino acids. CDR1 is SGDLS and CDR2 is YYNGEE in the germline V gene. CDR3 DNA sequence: TGTGCCAGCAGCGTCAACAGCGGGGGGGCCCAAGAGGCCCAGTACTTC. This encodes CASSVNSGGAQEAQYF.

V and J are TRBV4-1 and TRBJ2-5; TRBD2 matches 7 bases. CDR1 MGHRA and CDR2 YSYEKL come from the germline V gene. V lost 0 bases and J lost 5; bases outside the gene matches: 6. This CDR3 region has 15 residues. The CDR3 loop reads CASSQEAGMVETQYF. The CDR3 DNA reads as TGCGCCAGCAGCCAAGAAGCGGGGATGGTCGAGACCCAGTACTTC.

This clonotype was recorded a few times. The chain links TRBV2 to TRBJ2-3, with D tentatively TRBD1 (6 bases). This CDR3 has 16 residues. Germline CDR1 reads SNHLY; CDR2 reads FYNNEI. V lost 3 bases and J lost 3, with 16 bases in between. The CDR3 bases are TGTGCCAGCAGTGACAAAGCAGGGGTAAAAACAGATACGCAGTATTTT. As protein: CASSDKAGVKTDTQYF.

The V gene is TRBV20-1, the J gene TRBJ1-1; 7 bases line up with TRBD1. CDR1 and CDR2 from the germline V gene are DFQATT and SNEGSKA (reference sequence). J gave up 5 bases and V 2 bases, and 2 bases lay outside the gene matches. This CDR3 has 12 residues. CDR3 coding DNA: TGCAGTGCTAGAAGGGGGCGGACTGAAGCTTTCTTT. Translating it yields CSARRGRTEAFF.

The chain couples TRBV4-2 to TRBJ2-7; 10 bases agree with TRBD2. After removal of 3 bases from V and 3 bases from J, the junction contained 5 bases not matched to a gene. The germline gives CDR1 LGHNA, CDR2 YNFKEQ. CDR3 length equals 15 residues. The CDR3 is CASSQRTSGFYEQYF. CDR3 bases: TGTGCCAGCAGCCAGAGGACTAGCGGATTCTACGAGCAGTACTTC.

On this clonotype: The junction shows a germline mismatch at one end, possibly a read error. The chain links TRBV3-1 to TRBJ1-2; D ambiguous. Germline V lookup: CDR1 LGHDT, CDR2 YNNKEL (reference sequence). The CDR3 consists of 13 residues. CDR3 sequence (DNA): TGTGCCAGCAGCCAAGATGGGTACTATTGCTACACCTTC. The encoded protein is CASSQDGYYCYTF.

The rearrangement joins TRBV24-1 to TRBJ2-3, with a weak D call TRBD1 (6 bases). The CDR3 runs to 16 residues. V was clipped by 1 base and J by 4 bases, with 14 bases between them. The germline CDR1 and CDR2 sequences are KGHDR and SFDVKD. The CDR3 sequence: CATSDFQGGRADTQYF. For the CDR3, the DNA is TGTGCCACCAGTGATTTCCAAGGGGGTCGCGCAGATACGCAGTATTTT.

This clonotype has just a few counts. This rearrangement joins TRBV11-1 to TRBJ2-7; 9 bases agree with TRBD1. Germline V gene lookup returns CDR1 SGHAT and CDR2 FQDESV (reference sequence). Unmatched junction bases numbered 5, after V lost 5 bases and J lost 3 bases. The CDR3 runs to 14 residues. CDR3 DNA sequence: TGTGCCAGCAGCGTTCGGGACAGGGACTACGAGCAGTACTTC. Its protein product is CASSVRDRDYEQYF. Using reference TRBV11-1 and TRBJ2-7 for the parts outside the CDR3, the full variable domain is EAEVAQSPRYKITEKSQAVAFWCDPISGHATLYWYRQILGQGPELLVQFQDESVVDDSQLPKDRFSAERLKGVDSTLKIQPAELGDSAMYLCASSVRDRDYEQYFGPGTRLTVT.

The CDR3 is CSAADGLNQPQHF. Here the CDR3 DNA reads TGCAGCGCTGCGGACGGTCTCAATCAGCCCCAGCATTTT. The chain links TRBV29-1 to TRBJ1-5; no clear D gene. In germline, CDR1 is SQVTM, CDR2 ANQGSEA. The CDR3 totals 13 residues. Trimming shortened V by 7 bases and J by 3 bases, and 13 bases separated the two germline ends.

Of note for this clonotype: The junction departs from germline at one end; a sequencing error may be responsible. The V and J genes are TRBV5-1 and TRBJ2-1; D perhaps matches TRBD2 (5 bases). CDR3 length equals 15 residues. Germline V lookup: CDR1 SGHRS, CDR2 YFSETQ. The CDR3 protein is CVSSPSVGEGNEQFF. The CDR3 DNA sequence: TGCGTCAGCAGCCCCTCGGTGGGAGAAGGGAATGAGCAGTTCTTC.

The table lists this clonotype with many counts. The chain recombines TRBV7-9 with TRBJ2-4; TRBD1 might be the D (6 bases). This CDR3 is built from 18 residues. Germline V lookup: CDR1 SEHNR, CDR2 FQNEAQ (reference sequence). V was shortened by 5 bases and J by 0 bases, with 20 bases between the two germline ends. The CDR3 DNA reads TGTGCCAGCAGCCGAACCCAGTTCCAGGGGCTAGCCAAAAACATTCAGTACTTC. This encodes CASSRTQFQGLAKNIQYF.

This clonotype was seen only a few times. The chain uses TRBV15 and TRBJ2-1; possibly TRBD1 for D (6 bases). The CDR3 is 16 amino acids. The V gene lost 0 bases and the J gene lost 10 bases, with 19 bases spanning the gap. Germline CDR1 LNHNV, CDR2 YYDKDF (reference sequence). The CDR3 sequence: CATSRESGVKGFEQFF. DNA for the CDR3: TGTGCCACCAGCAGAGAGTCAGGGGTTAAGGGTTTCGAGCAGTTCTTC.

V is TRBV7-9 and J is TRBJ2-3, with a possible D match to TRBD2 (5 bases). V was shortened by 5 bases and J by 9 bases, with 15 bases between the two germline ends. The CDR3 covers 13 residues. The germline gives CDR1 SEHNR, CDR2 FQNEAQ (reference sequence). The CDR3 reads CASSVASIITQYF. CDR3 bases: TGTGCCAGCAGCGTGGCTAGCATAATAACGCAGTATTTT.

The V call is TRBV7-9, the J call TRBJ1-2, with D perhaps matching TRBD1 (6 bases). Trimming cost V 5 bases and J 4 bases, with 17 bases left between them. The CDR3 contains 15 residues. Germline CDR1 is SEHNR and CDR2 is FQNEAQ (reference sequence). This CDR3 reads CASSEIQGLIYGYTF. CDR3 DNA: TGTGCCAGCAGCGAGATACAGGGATTAATCTATGGCTACACCTTC.

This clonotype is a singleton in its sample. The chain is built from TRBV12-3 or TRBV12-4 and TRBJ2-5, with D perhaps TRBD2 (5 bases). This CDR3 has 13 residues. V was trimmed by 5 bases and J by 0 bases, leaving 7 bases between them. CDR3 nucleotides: TGTGCCAGCAGTGACGGGAACCAAGAGACCCAGTACTTC. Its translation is CASSDGNQETQYF.

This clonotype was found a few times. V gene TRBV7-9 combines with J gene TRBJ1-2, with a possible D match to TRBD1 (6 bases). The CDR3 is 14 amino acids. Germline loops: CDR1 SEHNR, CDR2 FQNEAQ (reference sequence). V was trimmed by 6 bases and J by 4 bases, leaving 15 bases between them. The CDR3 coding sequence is TGTGCCAGCAGAACCGAGCGGGACACCTATGGCTACACCTTC. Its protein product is CASRTERDTYGYTF.

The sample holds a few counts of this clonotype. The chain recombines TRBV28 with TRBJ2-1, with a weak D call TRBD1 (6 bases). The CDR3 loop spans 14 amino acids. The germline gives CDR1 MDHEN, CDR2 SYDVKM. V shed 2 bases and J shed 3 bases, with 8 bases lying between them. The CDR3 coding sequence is TGTGCCAGCAGTTTAGTACAGGGCTACAATGAGCAGTTCTTC. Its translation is CASSLVQGYNEQFF.